A single sample gave rise to the 18 T cell receptor beta chains below, sequenced in a study of regulatory T cells in long-lasting Graves disease. This sample's time point: persistent/refractory GD, antithyroid drugs over 5 years with positive TRAb. Scientists built the TCR library using RNA that was extracted from PBMCs. iRepertoire HTBI primers and Arm-PCR of CDR3 regions built TCR beta libraries. TCRdb redid the calling of the multiplex PCR reads with MiXCR, one entry per CDR3 protein. This sample has hundreds of thousands of distinct CDR3 sequences, with about 20% found just once. This specimen consisted of peripheral blood mononuclear cells (PBMCs), obtained when the disease was refractory, from a patient treated with antithyroid drugs. These receptors originate from a female donor with Graves disease.

This clonotype was counted ten times or more. J is TRBJ1-1 and V is TRBV3-1; D is uncertain. Trimming cost V 0 bases and J 8 bases, with 13 bases left between them. Germline V gives CDR1 LGHDT, CDR2 YNNKEL (reference sequence). This CDR3 is 14 amino acids long. The CDR3 sequence is CASSQDYDGREAFF. Written as DNA, the CDR3 is TGTGCCAGCAGCCAAGACTATGACGGACGAGAAGCTTTCTTT.

In its sample, this clonotype was seen many times. V and J are TRBV5-1 and TRBJ1-2; D is undetermined. V dropped 4 bases and J dropped 3 bases, with 10 bases sitting between them. Per the germline V gene, CDR1 is SGHRS and CDR2 is YFSETQ. This CDR3 contains 13 residues. The CDR3 region is CASSRSGDYGYTF. The CDR3 nucleotides are TGCGCCAGCAGCCGTTCGGGCGACTATGGCTACACCTTC.

This clonotype was counted only a few times. The chain couples TRBV30 to TRBJ1-1; D gene unclear. Germline CDR1 and CDR2: GTSNPN and SVGIG (reference sequence). Trimming shortened V by 3 bases and J by 1 base, and 9 bases separated the two germline ends. The CDR3 is 13 amino acids. In DNA, the CDR3 is TGTGCCTGGAGAGAGGTACAGAACACTGAAGCTTTCTTT. Translating gives CAWREVQNTEAFF.

This clonotype has ten or more counts. The V call is TRBV27, the J call TRBJ1-2; TRBD1 might be the D (6 bases). Germline lookup yields CDR1 MNHEY and CDR2 SMNVEV (reference sequence). The CDR3 runs 13 residues. The V gene lost 4 bases and the J gene lost 8 bases, with 14 bases spanning the gap. CDR3 coding DNA: TGTGCCAGCAGTTCCAACAGGGCGGAGGGCTACACCTTC. This translates into CASSSNRAEGYTF.

As DNA, the CDR3 is TGTGCCTGGAGGGTTCAGTTGGTAGGGACCCAGTACTTC. Protein product: CAWRVQLVGTQYF. V gene TRBV30 combines with J gene TRBJ2-5; no firm D call. The germline V gene has CDR1 GTSNPN and CDR2 SVGIG (reference sequence). The CDR3 covers 13 residues. V was shortened by 3 bases and J by 7 bases, with 15 bases between the two germline ends.

This chain joins TRBV6-5 and TRBJ2-7; the D is unclear. Trimming pared 0 bases from V and 2 bases from J, leaving 11 bases between. This CDR3 region has 15 residues. Germline assignment: CDR1 MNHEY and CDR2 SVGAGI. CDR3 protein: CASSYSQYSPYEQYF. The CDR3, as DNA: TGTGCCAGCAGTTACTCGCAGTACAGCCCCTACGAGCAGTACTTC.

This clonotype was counted ten times or more. V gene TRBV25-1 combines with J gene TRBJ2-5; D may match TRBD1 or TRBD2 (5 bases each). Per the germline V gene, CDR1 is MGHDK and CDR2 is SYGVNS. The V end was cut by 6 bases, the J end by 5 bases, with 16 bases between. The CDR3 has 14 amino acids. DNA for the CDR3: TGTGCCAGCAGCCCGGGACGGGGCAGGGAGACCCAGTACTTC. Its translation: CASSPGRGRETQYF.

Points on this clonotype: An end of the junction differs from the germline gene, which may be a read error. The chain combines TRBV19 with TRBJ1-1; D may be TRBD1 (6 bases). The CDR3 is 13 residues long. Germline V gene data show CDR1 as LNHDA and CDR2 as SQIVND (reference sequence). The DNA for the CDR3 is TGTGCCAGTAGTTCTCAGGGGAACACTGAAGCTCTCTTT. Translating gives CASSSQGNTEALF.

The DNA for the CDR3 is TGTGCCAGCAGCTCCACCTCAACAGGGGTGAACACTGAAGCTTTCTTT. Protein: CASSSTSTGVNTEAFF. The chain recombines TRBV11-3 with TRBJ1-1; 7 bases are a match to TRBD1. The germline V gene has CDR1 SGHNT and CDR2 YENEEA. CDR3 length: 16 residues. The V and J ends lost 4 bases and 0 bases, in that order; junction bases with no gene match: 8. The whole variable domain, filled in from reference TRBV11-3 and TRBJ1-1, reads EAGVVQSPRYKIIEKKQPVAFWCNPISGHNTLYWYLQNLGQGPELLIRYENEEAVDDSQLPKDRFSAERLKGVDSTLKIQPAELGDSAVYLCASSSTSTGVNTEAFFGQGTRLTVV.

V and J are TRBV12-3 or TRBV12-4 and TRBJ2-2; TRBD2 is a possible D gene (6 bases). The CDR3 consists of 13 residues. V was pared by 2 bases and J by 7 bases, with 8 bases between. The CDR3 coding sequence is TGTGCCAGCAGTTTATTCGGGGGCGGGGAGCTGTTTTTT. It translates to CASSLFGGGELFF.

Many counts were recorded for this clonotype. This chain joins TRBV28 and TRBJ2-5; D may match TRBD1 or TRBD2 (5 bases each). Germline V gives CDR1 MDHEN, CDR2 SYDVKM. Trimming shortened V by 6 bases and J by 5 bases, and 16 bases separated the two germline ends. The CDR3 is 14 residues long. CDR3 loop: CASSPESGTETQYF. Here the CDR3 DNA reads TGTGCCAGCAGCCCCGAGTCGGGGACGGAGACCCAGTACTTC. Complete variable domain (other parts from reference TRBV28 and TRBJ2-5): DVKVTQSSRYLVKRTGEKVFLECVQDMDHENMFWYRQDPGLGLRLIYFSYDVKMKEKGDIPEGYSVSREKKERFSLILESASTNQTSMYLCASSPESGTETQYFGPGTRLLVL.

This clonotype was counted ten times or more. The genes are TRBV28 and TRBJ1-5; TRBD1 matches at 8 bases. The CDR3 covers 11 residues. The J segment lost 9 bases and the V segment lost 5 bases, leaving 0 bases of the junction unmatched. Per the germline V gene, CDR1 is MDHEN and CDR2 is SYDVKM. The CDR3 here is CASSDRGPQHF. CDR3 DNA: TGTGCCAGCAGTGACAGGGGGCCCCAGCATTTT.

This clonotype was counted ten times or more. This sequence joins TRBV11-2 and TRBJ1-2, with TRBD1 identical over 10 bases. The trim removed 5 bases at V and 1 base at J, leaving 16 bases unmatched. The CDR3 contains 19 residues. Germline loops: CDR1 SGHAT, CDR2 FQNNGV. CDR3 coding DNA: TGTGCCAGCAGCCCCCGGATCTCGGACAGGGGGTTCATTAACTATGGCTACACCTTC. Amino acids: CASSPRISDRGFINYGYTF.

This clonotype was seen repeatedly, ten times or more. This chain uses TRBV29-1 with TRBJ2-4, with 8 bases that match TRBD1. Germline CDR1 and CDR2: SQVTM and ANQGSEA. This CDR3 has 14 residues. V dropped 6 bases and J dropped 9; count of bases not matched to a gene: 13. The CDR3 loop is CSVVAQTGVGIQYF. CDR3 nucleotides: TGCAGCGTAGTAGCCCAGACAGGGGTCGGCATTCAGTACTTC.

The chain employs TRBV7-2 and TRBJ2-7; 11 nucleotides line up with TRBD2. Per germline, CDR1 SGHTA and CDR2 FQGNSA. With V trimmed by 2 bases and J by 0 bases, 6 bases remained unmatched. CDR3 length: 17 residues. The CDR3 loop is CASSLTSGGLPSYEQYF. The CDR3 DNA is TGTGCCAGCAGCTTAACTAGCGGGGGCCTGCCCTCCTACGAGCAGTACTTC.

This clonotype has ten or more counts. The chain has TRBV6-1 and TRBJ2-6; D unresolved. Germline V CDR1 and CDR2: MNHNS, SASEGT. CDR3 length equals 14 residues. V was trimmed by 10 bases and J by 0 bases, leaving 10 bases between them. The CDR3 coding sequence is TGTGCCATCTCGCTACCCTCTGGGGCCAACGTCCTGACTTTC. It yields the protein CAISLPSGANVLTF.

This clonotype was counted ten times or more. This chain uses TRBV28 with TRBJ2-7; 7 nucleotides match TRBD1. This CDR3 has 16 residues. The V segment lost 6 bases and the J segment 9 bases; nucleotides outside the gene matches: 20. Germline V gene lookup returns CDR1 MDHEN and CDR2 SYDVKM. The CDR3 here is CASSLPLYRTGPGQYF. The CDR3 DNA reads as TGTGCCAGCAGCTTGCCCCTATATCGGACAGGCCCGGGGCAGTACTTC.

This clonotype came up many times. V usage is TRBV7-2 and J usage is TRBJ1-1, with D hard to call. The CDR3 contains 14 residues. V lost 5 bases and J lost 7, with 17 bases in between. Per the germline V gene, CDR1 is SGHTA and CDR2 is FQGNSA. This chain's CDR3 is CASSETIATIEAFF. CDR3 in DNA: TGTGCCAGCAGCGAAACTATCGCAACAATTGAAGCTTTCTTT.